This TCR beta chain was captured by sequencing in a study of control samples from healthy donors and cancer patients. The table came from immunoSEQ multiplex PCR; TCRdb's copy has only in-frame clones and leaves some out. The repertoire has 120,000 to 150,000 clones, around 90% of them found once; the top ten carry 5.5% to 9%. The source is a man aged 18 to 29 in good health. The sequencing sample was made of blood.

The CDR3 reads CAISEVPPNTGELFF. The CDR3 DNA is TGTGCCATCAGTGAGGTACCTCCGAACACCGGGGAGCTGTTTTTT. The chain has TRBV10-3 and TRBJ2-2; D ambiguous. V lost 2 bases and J 0 bases, leaving 7 bases between the germline ends. The CDR3 is made up of 15 amino acids. Germline loops: CDR1 ENHRY, CDR2 SYGVKD.